Presented here are 10 T cell receptor beta chains from one specimen sequenced in a study of T cells after yellow fever vaccination. TCRdb called the 5' RACE reads again in MiXCR, with one record for every CDR3 protein. The table shows about 300,000 distinct CDR3 sequences, with approximately 10% occurring only once. The specimen comprised CD4+ T cells sorted from PBMCs, sampled 5 days after the yellow fever booster vaccination. These receptors were taken from a man younger than 35 who received the YFV17D yellow fever vaccine.

The sample holds many counts of this clonotype. The chain uses TRBV12-3 or TRBV12-4 and TRBJ1-5; D uncertain. The CDR3 consists of 14 residues. Trimming stripped 2 bases from V and 2 bases from J, with 7 bases between. DNA of the CDR3: TGTGCCAGCAGTTTAATGGATCGCAATCAGCCCCAGCATTTT. The encoded protein is CASSLMDRNQPQHF.

The chain uses TRBV20-1 and TRBJ2-2; 10 bases are shared with TRBD2. The CDR3 runs to 15 residues. Germline V gene sequence: CDR1 DFQATT, CDR2 SNEGSKA (reference sequence). The J segment lost 7 bases and the V segment lost 2 bases, leaving 7 bases of the junction unmatched. CDR3 sequence: CSARQRGGPSGELFF. The CDR3 DNA follows: TGCAGTGCTAGACAGCGGGGGGGCCCCAGCGGGGAGCTGTTTTTT.

J is TRBJ1-1 and V is TRBV7-6, with D maybe TRBD1 (5 bases). There are 14 residues in the CDR3. In germline, CDR1 is SGHVS, CDR2 FNYEAQ. Trimming shortened V by 4 bases and J by 4 bases, and 13 bases separated the two germline ends. The DNA of the CDR3 is TGTGCCAGCAGCTCAATCAGTGACAGCACTGAAGCTTTCTTT. It translates to CASSSISDSTEAFF.

The CDR3 coding sequence is TGTGCCAGCAGTTACTCGGGTTTGGAAGGAAACACCATATATTTT. Translating gives CASSYSGLEGNTIYF. This chain uses TRBV6-6 with TRBJ1-3; unclear D gene. CDR1 and CDR2 (germline): MNHNY, SVGAGI (reference sequence). Trimming took 0 bases from V and 4 from J, leaving 10 bases between them. The CDR3 loop spans 15 amino acids.

V and J are TRBV20-1 and TRBJ2-7; the D is unclear. This CDR3 is built from 12 residues. From germline, CDR1 is DFQATT and CDR2 SNEGSKA (reference sequence). Trimming shortened V by 1 base and J by 0 bases, and 4 bases separated the two germline ends. This CDR3 reads CSARGSSYEQYV. The CDR3 DNA sequence: TGCAGTGCTAGAGGGAGCTCCTACGAGCAGTACGTC.

On this clonotype itself: This could be a read error, since a much larger clone is one nucleotide away. The chain links TRBV4-3 to TRBJ1-6, with D perhaps matching TRBD1 (5 bases). Trimming cost V 4 bases and J 7 bases, with 20 bases left between them. The CDR3 sequence is 17 residues long. Germline assignment: CDR1 LGHNA and CDR2 YSLEER. In DNA, the CDR3 is TGCGCCAGCAGCCCCTCCCCCCCCGACAGAAGGAATTCACCCCTCCACTTT. This translates into CASSPSPPDRRNSPLHF.

The rearrangement uses TRBV5-5 and TRBJ2-1, with D maybe TRBD2 (5 bases). Trimming removed 2 bases from V and 0 bases from J, with 12 bases in between. CDR1 SGHKS and CDR2 YYEKEE come from the germline V gene (reference sequence). The CDR3 contains 16 residues. CDR3 in DNA: TGTGCCAGCAGCTTAGCTACGGGAAGCTCCTACAATGAGCAGTTCTTC. Encoded protein: CASSLATGSSYNEQFF. The full variable domain, its missing parts supplied by reference TRBV5-5 and TRBJ2-1, is DAGVTQSPTHLIKTRGQQVTLRCSPISGHKSVSWYQQVLGQGPQFIFQYYEKEERGRGNFPDRFSARQFPNYSSELNVNALLLGDSALYLCASSLATGSSYNEQFFGPGTRLTVL.

This clonotype appeared a few times. The chain recombines TRBV4-2 with TRBJ2-7, with 7 bases lining up with TRBD2. The germline V gene encodes CDR1 LGHNA and CDR2 YNFKEQ. The trim removed 0 bases at V and 2 bases at J, leaving 4 bases unmatched. This CDR3 is 15 amino acids long. The CDR3 loop reads CASSQDWGGAYEQYV. CDR3 nucleotides: TGTGCCAGCAGCCAAGATTGGGGGGGGGCCTACGAGCAGTACGTC.

The chain couples TRBV18 to TRBJ1-2; D gene ambiguous. V was pared by 2 bases and J by 5 bases, with 6 bases between. CDR1 is KGHSH and CDR2 is LQKENI in the germline V gene. The CDR3 extends over 12 amino acids. The CDR3 loop is CASSPEPYGYTF. The CDR3 DNA reads TGTGCCAGCTCACCAGAGCCTTATGGCTACACCTTC.

There are a few counts of this clonotype. V gene TRBV5-6 combines with J gene TRBJ2-6; 10 bases agree with TRBD1. The CDR3 sequence is 17 residues long. V shed 3 bases, J shed 2 bases, and the junction held 5 bases outside the gene matches. Germline V gene lookup returns CDR1 SGHDT and CDR2 YYEEEE. The CDR3 here is CASSSRQGAPGANVLTF. The CDR3, as DNA: TGTGCCAGCAGCTCCCGACAGGGGGCGCCTGGGGCCAACGTCCTGACTTTC.